The present T cell receptor beta chain was sequenced within a study of OX40 agonist ivuxolimab in advanced cancers. Findings and limits, study-wide: Partial responders dosed at 0.1-3.0 mg/kg displayed clonal expansion ranking among the lowest.

About this clone: As yet, its antigen is unknown.

The CDR3 runs to 15 residues. CDR1 and CDR2 from the germline V gene are SGHRS and YFSETQ. J gave up 5 bases and V 4 bases, and 10 bases lay outside the gene matches. TCRdb's copy holds only in-frame clones and misses some; the assay was immunoSEQ multiplex PCR. The sample yields some 84,000 clones, approximately 89% seen once. This rearrangement joins TRBV5-1 to TRBJ1-1, with 8 bases that match TRBD1. The TCR comes from an adult with an advanced solid tumor such as melanoma, head and neck, liver or kidney cancer. The sample consisted of CD4+ or CD8+ T cells sorted from blood, taken in a trial of the OX40 agonist ivuxolimab. CDR3 in DNA: TGCGCCAGCAGCCCCTCTTCAGGGGGCAGGACTGAAGCTTTCTTT. Its protein is CASSPSSGGRTEAFF.